This is a list of T cell receptor beta chains from one sample in a study of cytomegalovirus exposure and HLA in healthy donors. The repertoire was sequenced with immunoSEQ multiplex PCR; TCRdb's copy has only in-frame clones and lacks some. Here the sample spans more than 95,000 clones, about 78% being singletons. Sequencing was done on a sample of PBMCs. The receptor set was obtained from a man between 25 and 39 years old in good health and CMV-seronegative. Each CDR3 is given with its conserved first and last residue. The D gene is left open where the match is weak. Clone size is stated in some rows and not others, as once, few, many or a class when expanded.

D gene: TRBD1
J gene: TRBJ1-5
clone size: once
V gene: TRBV5-6
CDR3 DNA: TGTGCCAGCAGCCCTCGGACAGGATTCAATCAGCCCCAGCATTTT
CDR3 protein: CASSPRTGFNQPQHF

D gene: NA
J gene: TRBJ2-2
clone size: NA
V gene: TRBV5-5
CDR3 DNA: TGTGCCAGCAGCTCCAGAGGGGGGGCTCGTAACACCGGGGAGCTGTTTTTT
CDR3 protein: CASSSRGGARNTGELFF

D gene: TRBD2
J gene: TRBJ2-1
clone size: NA
V gene: TRBV18
CDR3 DNA: TGTGCCAGCCAACCACCAGGGGTAGCGGGGGGGCCGAATGAGCAGTTCTTC
CDR3 protein: CASQPPGVAGGPNEQFF

D gene: NA
J gene: TRBJ1-1
clone size: NA
V gene: TRBV28
CDR3 DNA: TGTGCCAGCAGTTTATCCCTCTCTCAAGCTTTCTTT
CDR3 protein: CASSLSLSQAFF

D gene: NA
J gene: TRBJ2-7
clone size: NA
V gene: TRBV12-2
CDR3 DNA: TGTGCAAGTCGAGTGTTCCCCGGGGGTCTCCGGTGCACCTACGAGCAGTACTTC
CDR3 protein: CASRVFPGGLRCTYEQYF

D gene: NA
J gene: TRBJ2-3
clone size: NA
V gene: TRBV23-1
CDR3 DNA: TGCGCCGCAGGGGATACGCAGTATTTT
CDR3 protein: CAAGDTQYF

D gene: TRBD1
J gene: TRBJ1-1
clone size: few
V gene: TRBV2
CDR3 DNA: TGTGCCAGCAGTGCCCTCGTCCCGGGACAGGGGTTGAACACTGAAGCTTTCTTT
CDR3 protein: CASSALVPGQGLNTEAFF

D gene: NA
J gene: TRBJ2-3
clone size: NA
V gene: TRBV19
CDR3 DNA: TGTGCCAGTAGTATAGGAGGGTTCGGCACAGATACGCAGTATTTT
CDR3 protein: CASSIGGFGTDTQYF

D gene: NA
J gene: TRBJ2-3
clone size: NA
V gene: TRBV7-9
CDR3 DNA: TGTGCCAGCAGCCCTACAGATACGCAGTATTTT
CDR3 protein: CASSPTDTQYF

D gene: TRBD1
J gene: TRBJ1-2
clone size: NA
V gene: TRBV5-1
CDR3 DNA: TGCGCCAGCAGCCCGGGACAGGGGGCGAGCGGCTACACCTTC
CDR3 protein: CASSPGQGASGYTF

D gene: NA
J gene: TRBJ1-2
clone size: NA
V gene: TRBV15
CDR3 DNA: TGTGCCACCAGCAGAGATAACTCAGGCCATGGCTACACCTTC
CDR3 protein: CATSRDNSGHGYTF

D gene: NA
J gene: TRBJ2-2
clone size: few
V gene: TRBV23-1
CDR3 DNA: TGCGCCAGGCAAGCCGGGACAACGAACACCGGGGAGCTGTTTTTT
CDR3 protein: CARQAGTTNTGELFF

D gene: TRBD2
J gene: TRBJ2-5
clone size: NA
V gene: TRBV5-6
CDR3 DNA: TGTGCCAGCAGCGGACTAGCGGGGGCTCCGGAGACCCAGTACTTC
CDR3 protein: CASSGLAGAPETQYF

D gene: NA
J gene: TRBJ1-1
clone size: NA
V gene: TRBV30
CDR3 DNA: TGTGCCTGGAGTGGAGGGCAGACGAACACTGAAGCTTTCTTT
CDR3 protein: CAWSGGQTNTEAFF

D gene: NA
J gene: TRBJ2-1
clone size: NA
V gene: TRBV28
CDR3 DNA: TGTGCCAGCAGTTTGTCAGGGATCCCCTACAATGAGCAGTTCTTC
CDR3 protein: CASSLSGIPYNEQFF

D gene: TRBD2
J gene: TRBJ2-5
clone size: NA
V gene: TRBV10-3
CDR3 DNA: TGTGCCATCAGTGACCCGACTAGCGGGGGGGCGGAGACCCGGTACTTC
CDR3 protein: CAISDPTSGGAETRYF

D gene: TRBD1
J gene: TRBJ2-7
clone size: NA
V gene: TRBV28
CDR3 DNA: TGTGCCAGCAGTGCCACAGGGGCGCTAGGAACCTACGAGCAGTACTTC
CDR3 protein: CASSATGALGTYEQYF

D gene: NA
J gene: TRBJ1-2
clone size: NA
V gene: TRBV7-9
CDR3 DNA: TGTGCCAGCAGCCAGGGGATCCACTATGGCTACACCTTC
CDR3 protein: CASSQGIHYGYTF

D gene: TRBD1
J gene: TRBJ2-7
clone size: NA
V gene: TRBV6-5
CDR3 DNA: TGTGCCAGCAGTCCCGGACAGGTCTACGAGCAGTACTTC
CDR3 protein: CASSPGQVYEQYF

D gene: TRBD1
J gene: TRBJ1-1
clone size: NA
V gene: TRBV27
CDR3 DNA: TGTGCCAGCAGTCACATCGGGACAGGGGACACTGAAGCTTTCTTT
CDR3 protein: CASSHIGTGDTEAFF

D gene: NA
J gene: TRBJ2-3
clone size: few
V gene: TRBV5-1
CDR3 DNA: TGCGCCAGCAGCCCACAGGACCTTCGCACAGATACGCAGTATTTT
CDR3 protein: CASSPQDLRTDTQYF

D gene: NA
J gene: TRBJ2-1
clone size: NA
V gene: TRBV7-2
CDR3 DNA: TGTGCCAGCAGCTCCCGCGGTGGGGGGGCCACATACAATGAGCAGTTCTTC
CDR3 protein: CASSSRGGGATYNEQFF

D gene: NA
J gene: TRBJ2-7
clone size: few
V gene: TRBV7-8
CDR3 DNA: TGTGCCAGCAGCTACGGACACTACGAGCAGTACTTC
CDR3 protein: CASSYGHYEQYF

D gene: TRBD1
J gene: TRBJ1-1
clone size: few
V gene: TRBV7-9
CDR3 DNA: TGTGCCAGCAGCTTTGGGACAGCCATGAACACTGAAGCTTTCTTT
CDR3 protein: CASSFGTAMNTEAFF

D gene: NA
J gene: TRBJ2-3
clone size: once
V gene: TRBV5-4
CDR3 DNA: TGTGCCAGCAGCCCGGACTCGGGGGCAGATACGCAGTATTTT
CDR3 protein: CASSPDSGADTQYF

D gene: NA
J gene: TRBJ1-4
clone size: NA
V gene: TRBV28
CDR3 DNA: TGTGCCAGCAGTCCCCCACTGCCAACTAATGAAAAACTGTTTTTT
CDR3 protein: CASSPPLPTNEKLFF

D gene: TRBD1
J gene: TRBJ2-1
clone size: NA
V gene: TRBV27
CDR3 DNA: TGTGCCAGCAGCTTAGGACAGGGGGCAAGGAATGAGCAGTTCTTC
CDR3 protein: CASSLGQGARNEQFF

D gene: TRBD2
J gene: TRBJ2-4
clone size: NA
V gene: TRBV7-9
CDR3 DNA: TGTGCCAGCAGCTTAGCCGGGGGGGCGGACATTCAGTACTTC
CDR3 protein: CASSLAGGADIQYF

D gene: TRBD1
J gene: TRBJ2-7
clone size: NA
V gene: TRBV10-3
CDR3 DNA: TGTGCCATCAGATCGGGACAGGGGGTCGAGCAGTACTTC
CDR3 protein: CAIRSGQGVEQYF

D gene: TRBD2
J gene: TRBJ2-5
clone size: NA
V gene: TRBV19
CDR3 DNA: TGTGCCAGTAGTCGTAGTGTAGCGGGGGCTTCTGGTGAGACCCAGTACTTC
CDR3 protein: CASSRSVAGASGETQYF

D gene: NA
J gene: TRBJ2-7
clone size: NA
V gene: TRBV19
CDR3 DNA: TGTGCCAGTAGTGCGGGGCCGACCTACGAGCAGTACTTC
CDR3 protein: CASSAGPTYEQYF

D gene: NA
J gene: TRBJ1-2
clone size: few
V gene: TRBV5-1
CDR3 DNA: TGCGCCAGCAGCCCGGGAGCGGACTATGGCTACACCTTC
CDR3 protein: CASSPGADYGYTF

D gene: TRBD2
J gene: TRBJ2-1
clone size: NA
V gene: TRBV7-3
CDR3 DNA: TGTGCCAGCAGCGCGGGGGGATCCTACAATGAGCAGTTCTTC
CDR3 protein: CASSAGGSYNEQFF

D gene: NA
J gene: TRBJ2-7
clone size: NA
V gene: TRBV5-6
CDR3 DNA: TGTGCCAGCAGCTTGGGGACATTTGCCTACGAGCAGTACTTC
CDR3 protein: CASSLGTFAYEQYF

D gene: NA
J gene: TRBJ1-4
clone size: NA
V gene: TRBV7-2
CDR3 DNA: TGTGCCAGCAGCCCCACGCGTACGGAAAAACTGTTTTTT
CDR3 protein: CASSPTRTEKLFF

D gene: TRBD1
J gene: TRBJ1-2
clone size: NA
V gene: TRBV10-3
CDR3 DNA: TGTGCCATCAGTGAGTCGGACAGGGGAACTGGCTACACCTTC
CDR3 protein: CAISESDRGTGYTF

D gene: NA
J gene: TRBJ1-5
clone size: few
V gene: TRBV18
CDR3 DNA: TGTGCCAGCTCGCGAGTGGCCGGAGATCAGCCCCAGCATTTT
CDR3 protein: CASSRVAGDQPQHF

D gene: TRBD1
J gene: TRBJ1-2
clone size: NA
V gene: TRBV27
CDR3 DNA: TGTGCCAGCAGTTTAAATTCCGGGACAGGATTTTTTGGCTACACCTTC
CDR3 protein: CASSLNSGTGFFGYTF

D gene: NA
J gene: TRBJ1-2
clone size: few
V gene: TRBV2
CDR3 DNA: TGTGCCAGCAGTGAAGCCAGTCCCTCCTATGGCTACACCTTC
CDR3 protein: CASSEASPSYGYTF

D gene: NA
J gene: TRBJ2-7
clone size: NA
V gene: TRBV7-2
CDR3 DNA: TGTGCCAGCAGCTCTAGCAGCTACGAGCAGTACTTC
CDR3 protein: CASSSSSYEQYF

D gene: NA
J gene: TRBJ1-6
clone size: NA
V gene: TRBV15
CDR3 DNA: TGTGCCACCAGCAGATCTCGAGGGACTATACAAAATTCACCCCTCCACTTT
CDR3 protein: CATSRSRGTIQNSPLHF

D gene: TRBD2
J gene: TRBJ2-3
clone size: NA
V gene: TRBV11-1
CDR3 DNA: TGTGCCAGCAGCTCCAGACTAGCGGGGGCGAGAGATACGCAGTATTTT
CDR3 protein: CASSSRLAGARDTQYF

D gene: TRBD2
J gene: TRBJ2-1
clone size: NA
V gene: TRBV6-5
CDR3 DNA: TGTGCCAGCAGGCAACTAGCGGGGGGCCAACATAGGCAGTTCTTC
CDR3 protein: CASRQLAGGQHRQFF

D gene: TRBD1
J gene: TRBJ1-2
clone size: NA
V gene: TRBV6-5
CDR3 DNA: TGTGCCAGCAGTCCAAGGGACAGGGTGGGGTATGGCTACACCTTC
CDR3 protein: CASSPRDRVGYGYTF

D gene: TRBD1
J gene: TRBJ2-3
clone size: NA
V gene: TRBV19
CDR3 DNA: TGTGCCAGTAGTACACAGGGGAGCACAGATACGCAGTATTTT
CDR3 protein: CASSTQGSTDTQYF

D gene: TRBD1
J gene: TRBJ1-2
clone size: NA
V gene: TRBV12-5
CDR3 DNA: TGTGCTAGTGGGCGCCGACAGGGGGCAGTAGTCTATGGCTACACCTTC
CDR3 protein: CASGRRQGAVVYGYTF

D gene: NA
J gene: TRBJ2-5
clone size: few
V gene: TRBV28
CDR3 DNA: TGTGCCACCGAAGACACAGGGAGAGAGACCCAGTACTTC
CDR3 protein: CATEDTGRETQYF

D gene: NA
J gene: TRBJ1-1
clone size: NA
V gene: TRBV7-9
CDR3 DNA: TGTGCCAGCAGCCCCCACAGGGAGAGTGAAGCTTTCTTT
CDR3 protein: CASSPHRESEAFF

D gene: TRBD1
J gene: TRBJ2-1
clone size: NA
V gene: TRBV27
CDR3 DNA: TGTGCCAGCAGGTGGACAGGCAGCTCCTACAATGAGCAGTTCTTC
CDR3 protein: CASRWTGSSYNEQFF

D gene: NA
J gene: TRBJ1-4
clone size: NA
V gene: TRBV4-1
CDR3 DNA: TGCGCCAGCAGCCAAGGATCCGGAGCGGCGAAAGAAAAACTGTTTTTT
CDR3 protein: CASSQGSGAAKEKLFF

D gene: TRBD2
J gene: TRBJ2-6
clone size: NA
V gene: TRBV13
CDR3 DNA: TGTGCCAGCAGCTTAAGCGGGGGCCTCAGCTCTGGGGCCAACGTCCTGACTTTC
CDR3 protein: CASSLSGGLSSGANVLTF

D gene: TRBD2
J gene: TRBJ2-3
clone size: NA
V gene: TRBV18
CDR3 DNA: TGTGCCAGCTCACCAGGAGCTAGCGGTAGCACAGATACGCAGTATTTT
CDR3 protein: CASSPGASGSTDTQYF

D gene: TRBD1
J gene: TRBJ1-2
clone size: NA
V gene: TRBV4-2
CDR3 DNA: TGTGCCAGCAGCATCCGGGACAGCGGATTCTATGGCTACACCTTC
CDR3 protein: CASSIRDSGFYGYTF

D gene: NA
J gene: TRBJ2-3
clone size: NA
V gene: TRBV1
CDR3 DNA: TGCACCAGCAGCCTACGCAGCGGGGGAGGCACAGATACGCAGTATTTT
CDR3 protein: CTSSLRSGGGTDTQYF

D gene: TRBD1
J gene: TRBJ2-7
clone size: few
V gene: TRBV6-1
CDR3 DNA: TGTGCCAGCATTGACATGGGTGGACAGGCAGCCTACGAGCAGTACTTC
CDR3 protein: CASIDMGGQAAYEQYF